This is a list of T cell receptor beta chains from one sample in a study of identical twins. TCRdb analysed the 5' RACE reads with MiXCR anew, one entry per CDR3 protein. The table shows nearly 250,000 distinct CDR3 sequences, with roughly 7% occurring only once. This sample also appeared in a second study, on yellow fever vaccine responses in identical twins.

The source material was memory (CD45RO+) T cells sorted from blood. The receptors come from a young woman in good health. Each CDR3 is given with its conserved first and last residue. The D gene is left open where the match is weak. Not every row has a clone size; where given, it reads once, few, many or a size class.

v_gene	abundance	d_gene	j_gene	CDR3aa	CDR3nt
TRBV6-5	-	TRBD1	TRBJ2-1	CASRLGTGDYNEQFF	TGTGCCAGCAGACTCGGGACAGGGGACTACAATGAGCAGTTCTTC
TRBV7-2	-	TRBD2	TRBJ2-5	CASSSHPAGVGKETQYF	TGTGCCAGCAGCTCTCATCCGGCGGGAGTGGGGAAAGAGACCCAGTACTTC
TRBV7-2	many	-	TRBJ2-2	CASSPVTITGELFF	TGTGCCAGCAGCCCAGTGACAATCACCGGGGAGCTGTTTTTT
TRBV3-1	-	-	TRBJ2-1	CASSQYSGIGVYNEQFF	TGTGCCAGCAGCCAATATTCGGGAATCGGCGTCTACAATGAGCAGTTCTTC
TRBV5-1	many	-	TRBJ2-1	CASSYGGHGNNEQFF	TGCGCCAGCAGCTATGGGGGGCACGGAAACAATGAGCAGTTCTTC
TRBV6-5	-	-	TRBJ2-1	CASSPSGSPPYNEQFF	TGTGCCAGCAGCCCCAGCGGGTCCCCCCCCTACAATGAGCAGTTCTTC
TRBV12-3/TRBV12-4	many	-	TRBJ1-5	CASSKGGGSNQPQHF	TGTGCCAGCAGTAAAGGGGGAGGGAGCAATCAGCCCCAGCATTTT
TRBV9	-	-	TRBJ2-2	CASSVAMGSGNTVELFF	TGTGCCAGCAGCGTAGCTATGGGTAGCGGAAACACCGTGGAGCTGTTTTTT
TRBV5-1	few	TRBD2	TRBJ2-5	CASSLGLAGGREETQYF	TGCGCCAGCAGCTTGGGACTAGCGGGGGGGCGTGAAGAGACCCAGTACTTC
TRBV2	few	TRBD2	TRBJ2-5	CASSPPRLAGGQETQYF	TGTGCCAGCAGTCCCCCAAGGCTAGCGGGAGGACAAGAGACCCAGTACTTC
TRBV5-1	many	TRBD2	TRBJ2-3	CASTYTSGARDTQYF	TGCGCCAGCACCTACACTAGCGGGGCCCGAGATACGCAGTATTTT
TRBV5-6	-	TRBD2	TRBJ2-2	CASSRRLAGNGELFF	TGTGCCAGCAGCCGGCGACTAGCGGGTAACGGGGAGCTGTTTTTT
TRBV6-1	-	TRBD1	TRBJ2-5	CASSPIGTGRQETQYF	TGTGCCAGCAGCCCCATAGGGACAGGGCGCCAAGAGACCCAGTACTTC
TRBV4-1	-	-	TRBJ2-2	CASSQDSGELFF	TGCGCCAGCAGCCAAGACTCCGGGGAGCTGTTTTTT
TRBV24-1	few	-	TRBJ2-7	CATSDFIYEQYF	TGTGCCACCAGTGATTTTATCTACGAGCAGTACTTC
TRBV27	few	TRBD1	TRBJ1-5	CASSLSGRGPNQPQHF	TGTGCCAGCAGTTTATCGGGCAGGGGGCCCAATCAGCCCCAGCATTTT
TRBV12-5	few	TRBD1	TRBJ2-1	CASGLGTTGGMNEQFF	TGTGCTAGTGGTTTGGGCACGACAGGGGGCATGAATGAGCAGTTCTTC
TRBV5-5	few	TRBD1	TRBJ2-7	CASSTQDRGYEQYF	TGTGCCAGCAGCACACAGGACAGGGGGTACGAGCAGTACTTC
TRBV7-3	many	TRBD1	TRBJ2-5	CASSVDRGETQYF	TGTGCCAGCAGCGTTGACAGGGGGGAGACCCAGTACTTC
TRBV24-1	-	-	TRBJ1-4	CATSGGSDEKLFF	TGTGCCACCAGTGGGGGGAGTGATGAAAAACTGTTTTTT
TRBV6-1	-	TRBD2	TRBJ2-5	CASRTSGGQETQYF	TGTGCCAGCAGGACTAGCGGGGGACAAGAGACCCAGTACTTC
TRBV29-1	many	-	TRBJ1-6	CSVEQGQGSPLHF	TGCAGCGTTGAACAGGGTCAGGGTTCACCCCTCCACTTT
TRBV11-1	few	TRBD2	TRBJ2-3	CASRRRKGSKRDTDTQYF	TGTGCCAGCCGACGGCGGAAGGGGTCCAAGCGGGACACAGATACGCAGTATTTT
TRBV5-1	-	TRBD2	TRBJ2-3	CASSPAGTSGGRGDTQYF	TGCGCCAGCAGCCCAGCCGGGACTAGCGGGGGCCGGGGAGATACGCAGTATTTT
TRBV10-3	-	-	TRBJ1-3	CAIRVGSGAGNTIYF	TGTGCCATCCGCGTCGGGAGCGGGGCTGGAAACACCATATATTTT
TRBV28	few	-	TRBJ2-1	CASREEYNEQFF	TGTGCCAGCAGAGAGGAGTACAATGAGCAGTTCTTC
TRBV5-1	many	-	TRBJ1-1	CASSLFSGSGNTEAFF	TGCGCCAGCAGCTTGTTCTCAGGGTCGGGGAACACTGAAGCTTTCTTT
TRBV20-1	few	-	TRBJ2-1	CSARLVSYNEQFF	TGCAGTGCTAGACTGGTCTCCTACAATGAGCAGTTCTTC
TRBV12-3/TRBV12-4	many	TRBD1	TRBJ1-1	CASSHRRTGNTEAFF	TGTGCCAGCAGTCATAGACGGACAGGGAACACTGAAGCTTTCTTT
TRBV7-9	-	-	TRBJ2-7	CASSLEAVSYEQYF	TGTGCCAGCAGCTTAGAAGCGGTCTCCTACGAGCAGTACTTC